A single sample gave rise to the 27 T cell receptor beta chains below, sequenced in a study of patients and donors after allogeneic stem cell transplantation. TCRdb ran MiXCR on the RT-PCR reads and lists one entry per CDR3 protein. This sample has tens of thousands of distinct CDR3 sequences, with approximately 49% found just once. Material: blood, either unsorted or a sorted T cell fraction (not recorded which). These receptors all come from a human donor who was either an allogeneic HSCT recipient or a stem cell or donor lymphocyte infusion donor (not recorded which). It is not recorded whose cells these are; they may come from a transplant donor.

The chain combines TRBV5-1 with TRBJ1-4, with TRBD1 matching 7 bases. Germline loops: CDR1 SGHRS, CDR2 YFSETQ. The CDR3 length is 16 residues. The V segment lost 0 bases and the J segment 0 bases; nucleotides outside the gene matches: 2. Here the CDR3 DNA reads TGCGCCAGCAGCTTGGGCGGGACAGCAACTAATGAAAAACTGTTTTTT. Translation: CASSLGGTATNEKLFF. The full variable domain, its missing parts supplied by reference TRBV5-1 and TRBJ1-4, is KAGVTQTPRYLIKTRGQQVTLSCSPISGHRSVSWYQQTPGQGLQFLFEYFSETQRNKGNFPGRFSGRQFSNSRSEMNVSTLELGDSALYLCASSLGGTATNEKLFFGSGTQLSVL.

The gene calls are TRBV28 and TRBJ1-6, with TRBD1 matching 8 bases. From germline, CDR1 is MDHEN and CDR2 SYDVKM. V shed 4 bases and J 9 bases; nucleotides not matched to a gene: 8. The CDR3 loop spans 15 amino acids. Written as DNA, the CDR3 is TGTGCCAGCAGTTCCGGGACAGGCTTCTCTTCACCCCTCCACTTT. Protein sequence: CASSSGTGFSSPLHF. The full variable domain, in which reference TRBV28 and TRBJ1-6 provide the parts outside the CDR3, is DVKVTQSSRYLVKRTGEKVFLECVQDMDHENMFWYRQDPGLGLRLIYFSYDVKMKEKGDIPEGYSVSREKKERFSLILESASTNQTSMYLCASSSGTGFSSPLHFGNGTRLTVT.

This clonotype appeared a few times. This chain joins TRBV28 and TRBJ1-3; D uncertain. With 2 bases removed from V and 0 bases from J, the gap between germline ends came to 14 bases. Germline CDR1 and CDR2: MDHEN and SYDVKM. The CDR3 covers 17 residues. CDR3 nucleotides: TGTGCCAGCAGTTTACCTGGTGGCCGAAGCTCTGGAAACACCATATATTTT. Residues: CASSLPGGRSSGNTIYF.

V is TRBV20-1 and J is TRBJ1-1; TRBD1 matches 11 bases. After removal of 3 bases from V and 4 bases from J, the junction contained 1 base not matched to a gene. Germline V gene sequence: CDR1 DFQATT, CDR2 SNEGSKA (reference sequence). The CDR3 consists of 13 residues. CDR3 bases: TGCAGTGCTAGGGGGACAGGGGGCACTGAAGCTTTCTTT. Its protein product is CSARGTGGTEAFF.

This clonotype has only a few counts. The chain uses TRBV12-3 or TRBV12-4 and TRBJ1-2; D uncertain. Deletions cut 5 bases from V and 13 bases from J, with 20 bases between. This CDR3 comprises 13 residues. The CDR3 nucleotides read TGTGCCAGCAGTCCCGACGTCCCCCTATTAGGCACCTTC. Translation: CASSPDVPLLGTF.

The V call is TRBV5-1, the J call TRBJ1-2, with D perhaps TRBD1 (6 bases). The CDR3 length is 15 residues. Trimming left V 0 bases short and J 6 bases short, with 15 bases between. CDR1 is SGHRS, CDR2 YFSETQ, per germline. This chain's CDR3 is CASSLEVQGTDGYTF. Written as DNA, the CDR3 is TGCGCCAGCAGCTTGGAAGTTCAGGGGACGGATGGCTACACCTTC.

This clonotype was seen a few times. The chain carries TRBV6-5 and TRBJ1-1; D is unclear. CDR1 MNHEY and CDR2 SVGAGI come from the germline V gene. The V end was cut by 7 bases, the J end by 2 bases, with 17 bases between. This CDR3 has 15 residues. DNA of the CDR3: TGTGCCAGCACCATTACCGTGGGGTTTAACACTGAAGCTTTCTTT. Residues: CASTITVGFNTEAFF.

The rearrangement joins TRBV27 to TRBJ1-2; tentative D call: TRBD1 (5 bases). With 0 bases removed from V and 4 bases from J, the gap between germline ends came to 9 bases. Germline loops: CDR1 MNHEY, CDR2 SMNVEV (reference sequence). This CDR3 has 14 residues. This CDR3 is CASSLSGGGYGYTF. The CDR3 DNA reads TGTGCCAGCAGTTTATCTGGGGGTGGCTATGGCTACACCTTC.

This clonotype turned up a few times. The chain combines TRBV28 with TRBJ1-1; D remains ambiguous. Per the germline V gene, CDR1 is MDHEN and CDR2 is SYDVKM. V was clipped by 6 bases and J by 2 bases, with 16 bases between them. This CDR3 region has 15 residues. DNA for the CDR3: TGTGCCAGCAGCGACTGGAGCACTGCAAACACTGAAGCTTTCTTT. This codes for CASSDWSTANTEAFF. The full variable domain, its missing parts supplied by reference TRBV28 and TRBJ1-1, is DVKVTQSSRYLVKRTGEKVFLECVQDMDHENMFWYRQDPGLGLRLIYFSYDVKMKEKGDIPEGYSVSREKKERFSLILESASTNQTSMYLCASSDWSTANTEAFFGQGTRLTVV.

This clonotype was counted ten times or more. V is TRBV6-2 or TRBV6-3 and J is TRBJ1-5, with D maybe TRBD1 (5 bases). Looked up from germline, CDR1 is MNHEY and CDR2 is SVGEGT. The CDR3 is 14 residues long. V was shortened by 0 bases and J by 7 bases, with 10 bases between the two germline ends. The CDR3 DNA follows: TGTGCCAGCAGTTACTCTCCAGGGAGGCAGCCCCAGCATTTT. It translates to CASSYSPGRQPQHF.

CDR3 nucleotide sequence: TGTGCCAGCAGTTCAGGACATCTGAACACTGAAGCTTTCTTT. This gives the protein CASSSGHLNTEAFF. The gene calls are TRBV28 and TRBJ1-1, with D maybe TRBD1 (5 bases). Trimming took off 4 bases at V and 0 bases at J, with 9 bases between the two ends. CDR1 and CDR2 (germline): MDHEN, SYDVKM. This CDR3 comprises 14 residues.

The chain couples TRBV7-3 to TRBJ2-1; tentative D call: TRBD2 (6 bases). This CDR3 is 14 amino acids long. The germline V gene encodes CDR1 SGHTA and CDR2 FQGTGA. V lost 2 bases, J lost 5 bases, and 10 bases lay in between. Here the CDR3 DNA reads TGTGCCAGCAGCTTACTAGCGACCCACAATGAGCAGTTCTTC. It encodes CASSLLATHNEQFF.

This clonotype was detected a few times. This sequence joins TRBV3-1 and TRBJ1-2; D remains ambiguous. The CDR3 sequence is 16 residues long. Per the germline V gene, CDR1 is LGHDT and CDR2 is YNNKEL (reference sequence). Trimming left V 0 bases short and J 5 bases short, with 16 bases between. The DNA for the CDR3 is TGTGCCAGCAGCCAAGATCTTGAAATCAGAAGTTATGGCTACACCTTC. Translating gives CASSQDLEIRSYGYTF. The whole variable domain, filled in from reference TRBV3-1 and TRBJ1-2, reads DTAVSQTPKYLVTQMGNDKSIKCEQNLGHDTMYWYKQDSKKFLKIMFSYNNKELIINETVPNRFSPKSPDKAHLNLHINSLELGDSAVYFCASSQDLEIRSYGYTFGSGTRLTVV.

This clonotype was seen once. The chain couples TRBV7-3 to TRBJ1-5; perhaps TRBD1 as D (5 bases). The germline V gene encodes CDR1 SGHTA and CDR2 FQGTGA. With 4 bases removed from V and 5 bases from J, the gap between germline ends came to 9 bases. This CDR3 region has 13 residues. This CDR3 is CASSSDRDQPQHF. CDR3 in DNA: TGTGCCAGCAGCTCTGACAGAGATCAGCCCCAGCATTTT.

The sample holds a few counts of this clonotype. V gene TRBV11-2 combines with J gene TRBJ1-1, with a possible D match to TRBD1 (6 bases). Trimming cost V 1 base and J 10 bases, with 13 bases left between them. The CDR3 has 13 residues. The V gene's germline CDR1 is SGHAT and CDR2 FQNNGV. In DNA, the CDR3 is TGTGCCAGCAGCTTAGGGGGGCTGCAGAGAGCTTTCTTT. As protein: CASSLGGLQRAFF.

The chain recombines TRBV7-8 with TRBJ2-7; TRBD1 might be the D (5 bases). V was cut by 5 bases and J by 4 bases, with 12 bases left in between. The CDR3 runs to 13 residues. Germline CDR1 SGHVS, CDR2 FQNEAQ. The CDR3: CASSPRVPYEQYF. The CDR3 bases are TGTGCCAGCAGCCCCAGGGTCCCGTACGAGCAGTACTTC.

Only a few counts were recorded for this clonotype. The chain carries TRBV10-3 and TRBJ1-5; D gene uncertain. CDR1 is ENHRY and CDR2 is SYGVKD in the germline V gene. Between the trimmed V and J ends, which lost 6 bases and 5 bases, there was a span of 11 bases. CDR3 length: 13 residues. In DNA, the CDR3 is TGTGCCATCAGGGACGGGCGAGATCAGCCCCAGCATTTT. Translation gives CAIRDGRDQPQHF.

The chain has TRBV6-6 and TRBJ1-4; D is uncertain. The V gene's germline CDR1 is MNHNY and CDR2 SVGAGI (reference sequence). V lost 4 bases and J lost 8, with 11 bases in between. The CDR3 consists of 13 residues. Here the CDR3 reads CASSFNSHEKLFF. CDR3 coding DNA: TGTGCCAGCAGTTTTAATAGCCACGAAAAACTGTTTTTT.

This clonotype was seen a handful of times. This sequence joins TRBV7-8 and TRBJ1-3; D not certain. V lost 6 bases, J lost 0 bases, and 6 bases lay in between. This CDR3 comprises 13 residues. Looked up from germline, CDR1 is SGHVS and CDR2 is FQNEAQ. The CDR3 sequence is CASRESSGNTIYF. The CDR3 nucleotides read TGTGCCAGCAGAGAGAGCTCTGGAAACACCATATATTTT.

CDR3 DNA: TGTGCCAGCGGCCGGGACAGGGGGAGGTACACCTTC. Its translation is CASGRDRGRYTF. The gene calls are TRBV6-6 and TRBJ1-2; 11 bases match TRBD1. The CDR3 runs to 12 residues. Germline assignment: CDR1 MNHNY and CDR2 SVGAGI (reference sequence). V lost 8 bases to trimming and J lost 11 bases; unmatched junction nucleotides: 7.

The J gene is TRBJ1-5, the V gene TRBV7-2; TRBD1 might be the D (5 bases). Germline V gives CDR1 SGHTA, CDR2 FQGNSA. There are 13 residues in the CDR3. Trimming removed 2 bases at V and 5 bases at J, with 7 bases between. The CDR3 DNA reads TGTGCCAGCAGCTTACTCAGGGATCAGCCCCAGCATTTT. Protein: CASSLLRDQPQHF.

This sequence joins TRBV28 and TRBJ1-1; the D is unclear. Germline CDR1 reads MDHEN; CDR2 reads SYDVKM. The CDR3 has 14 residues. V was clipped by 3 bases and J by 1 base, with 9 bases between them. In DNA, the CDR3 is TGTGCCAGCAGTTTCCGGGGTTCGAACACTGAAGCTTTCTTT. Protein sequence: CASSFRGSNTEAFF. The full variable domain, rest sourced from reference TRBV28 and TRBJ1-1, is DVKVTQSSRYLVKRTGEKVFLECVQDMDHENMFWYRQDPGLGLRLIYFSYDVKMKEKGDIPEGYSVSREKKERFSLILESASTNQTSMYLCASSFRGSNTEAFFGQGTRLTVV.

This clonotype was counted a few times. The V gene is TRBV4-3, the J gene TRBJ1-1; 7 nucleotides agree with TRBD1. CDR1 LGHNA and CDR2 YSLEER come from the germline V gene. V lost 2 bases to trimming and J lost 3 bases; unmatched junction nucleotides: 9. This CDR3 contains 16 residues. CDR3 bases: TGCGCCAGCAGCCAACTTAGAGACAGGGTACACACTGAAGCTTTCTTT. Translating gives CASSQLRDRVHTEAFF.

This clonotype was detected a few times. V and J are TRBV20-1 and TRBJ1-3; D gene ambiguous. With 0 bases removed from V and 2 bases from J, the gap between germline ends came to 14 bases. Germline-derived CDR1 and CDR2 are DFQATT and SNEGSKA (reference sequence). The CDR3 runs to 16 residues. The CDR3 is CSARDAPSLPGNTIYF. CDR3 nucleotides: TGCAGTGCTAGAGATGCCCCATCGTTGCCTGGAAACACCATATATTTT.

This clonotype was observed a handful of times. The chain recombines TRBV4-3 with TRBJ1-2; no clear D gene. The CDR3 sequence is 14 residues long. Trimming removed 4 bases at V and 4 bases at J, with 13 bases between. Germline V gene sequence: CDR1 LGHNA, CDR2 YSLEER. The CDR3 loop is CASSPMVPGYGYTF. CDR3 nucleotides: TGCGCCAGCAGCCCGATGGTCCCGGGCTATGGCTACACCTTC.

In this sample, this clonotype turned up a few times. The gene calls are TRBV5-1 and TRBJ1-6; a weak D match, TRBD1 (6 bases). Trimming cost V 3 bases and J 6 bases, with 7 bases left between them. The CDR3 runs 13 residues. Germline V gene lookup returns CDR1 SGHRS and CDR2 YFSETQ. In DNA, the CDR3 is TGCGCCAGCAGCTACAGGGCTAATTCACCCCTCCACTTT. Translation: CASSYRANSPLHF.

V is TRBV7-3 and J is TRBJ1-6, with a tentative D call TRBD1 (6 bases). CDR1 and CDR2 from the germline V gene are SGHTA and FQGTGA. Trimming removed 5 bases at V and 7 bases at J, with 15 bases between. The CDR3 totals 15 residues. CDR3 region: CASSPRGGENSPLHF. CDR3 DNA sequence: TGTGCCAGCAGCCCACGGGGGGGCGAGAATTCACCCCTCCACTTT.